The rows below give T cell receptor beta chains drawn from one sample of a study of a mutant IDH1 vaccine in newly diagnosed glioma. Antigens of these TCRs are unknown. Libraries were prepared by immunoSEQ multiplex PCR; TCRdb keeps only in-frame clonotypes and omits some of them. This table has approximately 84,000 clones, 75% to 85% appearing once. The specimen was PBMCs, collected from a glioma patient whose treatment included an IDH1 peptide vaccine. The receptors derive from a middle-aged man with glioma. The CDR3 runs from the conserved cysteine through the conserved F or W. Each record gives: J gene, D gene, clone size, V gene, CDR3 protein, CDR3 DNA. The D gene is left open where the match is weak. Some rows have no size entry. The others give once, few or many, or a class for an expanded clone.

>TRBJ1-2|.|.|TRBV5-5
CASSEWTADYTF
TGTGCCAGCAGCGAATGGACAGCCGACTACACCTTC
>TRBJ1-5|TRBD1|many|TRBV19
CASSIVGQGIFDQPQHF
TGTGCCAGTAGTATAGTGGGACAGGGTATTTTTGATCAGCCCCAGCATTTT
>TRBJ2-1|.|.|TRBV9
CASSVEINYNEQFF
TGTGCCAGCAGCGTAGAAATCAACTACAATGAGCAGTTCTTC
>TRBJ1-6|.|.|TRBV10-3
CAISDGSSYNSPLHF
TGTGCCATCAGCGACGGGAGCTCCTATAATTCACCCCTCCACTTT
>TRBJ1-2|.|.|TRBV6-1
CASNFGGAEGYTF
TGTGCCAGCAACTTTGGGGGGGCGGAGGGCTACACCTTC
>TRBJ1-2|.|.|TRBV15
CATSSGADGYTF
TGTGCCACCAGCAGCGGGGCGGATGGCTACACCTTC
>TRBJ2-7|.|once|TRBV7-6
CASSRGGYGSSYEQYF
TGTGCCAGCAGCCGCGGTGGATATGGTAGCTCCTACGAGCAGTACTTC
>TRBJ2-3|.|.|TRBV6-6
CASSYSRDRDTQYF
TGTGCCAGCAGTTATTCGAGGGATCGCGATACGCAGTATTTT
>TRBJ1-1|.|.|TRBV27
CASSQQGNTEAFF
TGTGCCAGCAGTCAACAAGGGAACACTGAAGCTTTCTTT
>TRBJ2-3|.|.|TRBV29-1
CSILSGTQYF
TGCAGCATCCTTTCGGGTACGCAGTATTTT
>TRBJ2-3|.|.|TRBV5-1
CASTPAASTDTQYF
TGCGCCAGCACACCGGCAGCTTCCACAGATACGCAGTATTTT
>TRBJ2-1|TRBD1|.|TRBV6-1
CASSEWDRGSEQFF
TGTGCCAGCAGTGAGTGGGACAGGGGTTCCGAGCAGTTCTTC
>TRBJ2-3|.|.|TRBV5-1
CASSLEGPTDTQYF
TGCGCCAGCAGCTTGGAGGGCCCCACAGATACGCAGTATTTT
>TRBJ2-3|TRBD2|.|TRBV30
CAWSRGTSGIDTQYF
TGTGCCTGGAGCAGAGGGACTAGCGGAATAGATACGCAGTATTTT
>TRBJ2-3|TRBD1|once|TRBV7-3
CASSPLGQGPYRTDTQYF
TGTGCCAGCAGCCCCCTGGGACAGGGACCTTATCGCACAGATACGCAGTATTTT
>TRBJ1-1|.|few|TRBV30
CAWKQYLNTEAFF
TGTGCCTGGAAACAGTACTTGAACACTGAAGCTTTCTTT
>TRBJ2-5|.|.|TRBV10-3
CAISESGTGSPQETQYF
TGTGCCATCAGTGAGTCTGGCACAGGGTCACCCCAAGAGACCCAGTACTTC
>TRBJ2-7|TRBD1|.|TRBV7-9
CASSGQGAYEQYF
TGTGCCAGCAGTGGACAGGGGGCTTACGAGCAGTACTTC
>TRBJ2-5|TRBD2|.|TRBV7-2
CASRSLSRGGQETQYF
TGTGCCAGCAGATCCCTCTCCCGGGGAGGGCAAGAGACCCAGTACTTC
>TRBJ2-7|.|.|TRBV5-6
CASSLAGSLYEQYF
TGTGCCAGCAGCTTGGCTGGGTCGCTTTACGAGCAGTACTTC
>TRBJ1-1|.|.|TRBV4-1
CASSQPGPRWTEAFF
TGCGCCAGCAGCCAACCGGGCCCCCGGTGGACTGAAGCTTTCTTT
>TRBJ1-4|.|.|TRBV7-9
CASSYRPNEKLFF
TGTGCCAGCAGCTATAGACCGAATGAAAAACTGTTTTTT
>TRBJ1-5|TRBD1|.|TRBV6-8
CASMIRARDSHLSNQPQHF
TGTGCCAGCATGATTAGGGCTCGGGACAGTCACCTTAGCAATCAGCCCCAGCATTTT
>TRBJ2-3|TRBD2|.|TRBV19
CASSVKGLAGGDTQYF
TGTGCCAGTAGTGTCAAGGGACTAGCGGGAGGAGATACGCAGTATTTT
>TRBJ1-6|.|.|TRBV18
CASSQGQNSPLHF
TGTGCCAGCTCCCAAGGGCAAAATTCACCCCTCCACTTT
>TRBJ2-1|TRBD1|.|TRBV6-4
CASSDSTGGYNEQFF
TGTGCCAGCAGTGACTCGACAGGGGGCTACAATGAGCAGTTCTTC
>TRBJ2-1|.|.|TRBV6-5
CASRSRASTYNEQFF
TGTGCCAGCAGAAGTAGGGCGAGTACCTACAATGAGCAGTTCTTC
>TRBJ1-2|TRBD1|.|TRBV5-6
CASSAESGQSLIYGYTF
TGTGCCAGCAGCGCGGAGTCGGGACAGAGTCTTATCTATGGCTACACCTTC
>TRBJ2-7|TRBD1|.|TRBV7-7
CASSLGTGWGSYEQYF
TGTGCTAGCAGCTTAGGGACAGGGTGGGGATCCTACGAGCAGTACTTC
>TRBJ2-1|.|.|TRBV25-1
CASSESGLTDNEQFF
TGTGCCAGCAGTGAATCCGGGCTTACTGACAATGAGCAGTTCTTC
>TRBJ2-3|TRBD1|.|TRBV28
CASSRTGSGADTQYF
TGTGCCAGCAGTCGGACAGGCTCCGGGGCAGATACGCAGTATTTT
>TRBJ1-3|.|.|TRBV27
CASSIRLGVGNTIYF
TGTGCCAGCAGTATCCGACTTGGGGTTGGAAACACCATATATTTT
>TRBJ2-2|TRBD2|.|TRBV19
CASILAGGHTGELFF
TGTGCCAGTATTCTAGCGGGGGGACACACCGGGGAGCTGTTTTTT
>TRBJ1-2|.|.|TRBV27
CASSLSRRDGYTF
TGTGCCAGCAGTTTATCGCGGCGTGATGGCTACACCTTC
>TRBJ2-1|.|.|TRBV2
CASRRDGHNEQFF
TGTGCCAGCAGAAGGGACGGACACAATGAGCAGTTCTTC
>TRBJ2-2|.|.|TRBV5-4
CASSPWGPGELFF
TGTGCCAGCAGCCCCTGGGGACCCGGGGAGCTGTTTTTT
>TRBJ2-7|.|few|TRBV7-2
CASSLVRAEQYF
TGTGCCAGCAGCTTAGTAAGGGCCGAGCAGTACTTC
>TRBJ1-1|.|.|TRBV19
CASSIDMESTEAFF
TGTGCCAGTAGTATCGACATGGAGTCCACTGAAGCTTTCTTT
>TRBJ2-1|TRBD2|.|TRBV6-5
CASILSPGLATEQFF
TGTGCCAGCATCCTGTCCCCCGGACTAGCGACTGAGCAGTTCTTC
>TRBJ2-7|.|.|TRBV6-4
CASSGNLWTCSYEQYF
TGTGCCAGCAGTGGGAATCTGTGGACATGCTCCTACGAGCAGTACTTC
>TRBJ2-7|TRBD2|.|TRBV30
CAWRRGTSGHEQYF
TGTGCCTGGAGGCGAGGGACTAGCGGGCACGAGCAGTACTTC
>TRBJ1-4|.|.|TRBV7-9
CASSLGVLPNEKLFF
TGTGCCAGCAGCTTGGGTGTATTACCCAATGAAAAACTGTTTTTT
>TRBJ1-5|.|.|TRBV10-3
CAISEVPPNSNQPQHF
TGTGCCATCAGTGAGGTCCCTCCAAATAGCAATCAGCCCCAGCATTTT
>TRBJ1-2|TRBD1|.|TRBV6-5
CASSYSSGGGGYGYTF
TGTGCCAGCAGTTACTCCTCGGGAGGGGGCGGCTATGGCTACACCTTC
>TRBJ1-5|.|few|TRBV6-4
CASSGGENQPQHF
TGTGCCAGCAGTGGCGGGGAGAACCAGCCCCAGCATTTT
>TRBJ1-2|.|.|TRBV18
CASSPEGFYGYTF
TGTGCCAGCTCACCAGAGGGTTTCTATGGCTACACCTTC
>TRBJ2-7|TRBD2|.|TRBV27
CASSLSPAGDSYEQYF
TGTGCCAGCAGTTTAAGCCCAGCGGGGGACTCCTACGAGCAGTACTTC
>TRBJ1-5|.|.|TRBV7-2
CASSLGPGSQPQHF
TGTGCCAGCAGCTTAGGTCCGGGAAGTCAGCCCCAGCATTTT
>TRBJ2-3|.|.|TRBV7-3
CASSFDGADTQYF
TGTGCCAGCAGCTTTGACGGGGCAGATACGCAGTATTTT
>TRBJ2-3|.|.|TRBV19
CASSIEGARTSTDTQYF
TGTGCCAGTAGTATAGAAGGGGCTAGAACTAGCACAGATACGCAGTATTTT
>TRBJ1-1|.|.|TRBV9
CASSVEASGNTEAFF
TGTGCCAGCAGCGTAGAAGCCTCAGGGAACACTGAAGCTTTCTTT
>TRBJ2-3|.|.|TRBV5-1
CASSTLGSRGRDTQYF
TGCGCCAGCAGCACCCTAGGGTCTCGGGGAAGGGATACGCAGTATTTT
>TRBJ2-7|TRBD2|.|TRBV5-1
CASSPGGGSYEQYF
TGCGCCAGCAGCCCTGGGGGGGGCTCCTACGAGCAGTACTTC
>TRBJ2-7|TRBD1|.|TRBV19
CASSIGPGQEFF
TGTGCCAGTAGTATAGGTCCGGGACAGGAATTTTTC